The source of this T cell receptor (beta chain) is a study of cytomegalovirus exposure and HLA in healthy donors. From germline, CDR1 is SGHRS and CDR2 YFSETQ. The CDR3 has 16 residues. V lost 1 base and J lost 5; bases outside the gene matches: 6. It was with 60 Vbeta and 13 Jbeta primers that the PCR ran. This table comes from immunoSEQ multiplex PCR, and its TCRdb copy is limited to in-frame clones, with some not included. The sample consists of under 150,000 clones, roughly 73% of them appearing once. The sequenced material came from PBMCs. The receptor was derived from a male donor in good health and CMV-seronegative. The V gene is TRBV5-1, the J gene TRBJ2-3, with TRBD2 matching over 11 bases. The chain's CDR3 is CASSLYSGGALDTQYF. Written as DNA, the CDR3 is TGCGCCAGCAGCTTGTATAGCGGGGGGGCCCTAGATACGCAGTATTTT.